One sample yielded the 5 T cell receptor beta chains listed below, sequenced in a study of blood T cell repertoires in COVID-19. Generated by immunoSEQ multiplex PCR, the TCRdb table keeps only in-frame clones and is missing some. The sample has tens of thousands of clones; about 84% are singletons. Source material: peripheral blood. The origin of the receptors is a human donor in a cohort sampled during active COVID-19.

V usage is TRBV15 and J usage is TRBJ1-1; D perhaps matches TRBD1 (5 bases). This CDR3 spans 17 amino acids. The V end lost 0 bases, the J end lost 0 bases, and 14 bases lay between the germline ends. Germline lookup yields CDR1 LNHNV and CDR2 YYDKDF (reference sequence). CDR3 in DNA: TGTGCCACCAGCAGAGATCGGGACGGGGGAATGAACACTGAAGCTTTCTTT. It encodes CATSRDRDGGMNTEAFF.

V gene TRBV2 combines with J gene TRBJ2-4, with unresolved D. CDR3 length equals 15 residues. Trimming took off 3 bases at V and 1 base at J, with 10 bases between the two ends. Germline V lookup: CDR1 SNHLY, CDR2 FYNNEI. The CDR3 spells CASSDTPGAKNIQYF. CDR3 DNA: TGTGCCAGCAGTGACACCCCCGGGGCCAAAAACATTCAGTACTTC.

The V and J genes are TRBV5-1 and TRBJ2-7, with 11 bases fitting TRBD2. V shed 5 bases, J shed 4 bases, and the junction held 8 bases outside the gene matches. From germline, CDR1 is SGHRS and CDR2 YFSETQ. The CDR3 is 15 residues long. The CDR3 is CASRGGLAVIYEQYF. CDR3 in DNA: TGCGCCAGCAGAGGGGGACTAGCGGTTATTTACGAGCAGTACTTC. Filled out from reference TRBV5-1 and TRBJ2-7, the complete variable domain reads KAGVTQTPRYLIKTRGQQVTLSCSPISGHRSVSWYQQTPGQGLQFLFEYFSETQRNKGNFPGRFSGRQFSNSRSEMNVSTLELGDSALYLCASRGGLAVIYEQYFGPGTRLTVT.

The CDR3 reads CASSIGRGSSNSGANVLTF. In DNA, the CDR3 is TGTGCCAGTAGTATAGGGCGGGGCTCTTCGAACAGTGGGGCCAACGTCCTGACTTTC. This chain connects TRBV19 to TRBJ2-6, with D maybe TRBD2 (6 bases). The ends were cut back, 1 base at V and 3 bases at J, with 19 bases in the middle. The CDR3 contains 19 residues. CDR1 and CDR2 (germline): LNHDA, SQIVND (reference sequence).

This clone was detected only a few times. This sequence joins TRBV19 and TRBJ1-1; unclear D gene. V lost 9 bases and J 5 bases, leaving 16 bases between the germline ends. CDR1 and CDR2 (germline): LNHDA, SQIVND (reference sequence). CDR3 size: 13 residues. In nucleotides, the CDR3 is TGTGCCAGCCGGATCCTAACGGGGACTGAAGCTTTCTTT. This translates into CASRILTGTEAFF.